The 23 T cell receptor beta chains reported below all come from one sample, sequenced in a study of shared clonotypes between healthy human individuals. CD8 cells classed as naive were CD45RO-negative and positively selected for CCR7, excluding terminally differentiated effector memory CD45RA+ cells. Data came from immunoSEQ multiplex PCR; TCRdb stores just in-frame clones and leaves some out. The sample consists of a few million clones, roughly 93% of them appearing once. Sequencing was carried out using naive CD8+ T cells from PBMCs. These receptors originate from a man younger than 30 in good health. Some clones in this sample may be carry-over from other donors' samples.

The chain couples TRBV4-3 to TRBJ1-1, with D maybe TRBD1 (5 bases). This CDR3 is built from 14 residues. Looked up from germline, CDR1 is LGHNA and CDR2 is YSLEER. Trimming stripped 1 base from V and 0 bases from J, with 6 bases between. The CDR3 nucleotides read TGCGCCAGCAGCCAAGGACAGCTGAACACTGAAGCTTTCTTT. Translated, it gives CASSQGQLNTEAFF.

This chain connects TRBV5-4 to TRBJ1-4, with D tentatively TRBD1 (6 bases). The germline V gene encodes CDR1 SGHNT and CDR2 YYREEE (reference sequence). Trimming left V 3 bases short and J 5 bases short, with 11 bases between. The CDR3 runs 14 residues. CDR3 bases: TGTGCCAGCAGCTCAGAACAGGGAAATGAAAAACTGTTTTTT. This gives the protein CASSSEQGNEKLFF.

This rearrangement joins TRBV5-4 to TRBJ2-1, with D unclear. The CDR3 contains 14 residues. Trimming shortened V by 2 bases and J by 2 bases, and 8 bases separated the two germline ends. Germline V lookup: CDR1 SGHNT, CDR2 YYREEE (reference sequence). The CDR3 DNA sequence: TGTGCCAGCAGCTTTGAAGGGACCTACAATGAGCAGTTCTTC. Translating it yields CASSFEGTYNEQFF.

This rearrangement joins TRBV7-2 to TRBJ2-2; D not certain. The CDR3 runs 14 residues. V lost 11 bases to trimming and J lost 1 base, with 14 bases between them. Per germline, CDR1 SGHTA and CDR2 FQGNSA. The CDR3 here is CAFIDDLNTGELFF. In DNA form, the CDR3 reads TGTGCCTTCATAGATGACTTGAACACCGGGGAGCTGTTTTTT.

This chain links TRBV6-5 with TRBJ2-5; TRBD1 might be the D (6 bases). CDR1 and CDR2 (germline): MNHEY, SVGAGI. The CDR3 length is 15 residues. V was shortened by 2 bases and J by 3 bases, with 13 bases between the two germline ends. The DNA for the CDR3 is TGTGCCAGCAGTTACCGAGGCACAGGGAAAGAGACCCAGTACTTC. Amino acids: CASSYRGTGKETQYF.

The sample holds one count of this clone. The chain recombines TRBV14 with TRBJ2-5; a weak D match, TRBD1 (7 bases). The CDR3 totals 14 residues. V lost 2 bases to trimming and J lost 5 bases, with 12 bases between them. CDR1 is SGHDN and CDR2 is FVKESK in the germline V gene. CDR3 loop: CASSQQGGMETQYF. The CDR3 DNA is TGTGCCAGCAGCCAACAGGGGGGTATGGAGACCCAGTACTTC.

The chain has TRBV28 and TRBJ1-1, with D perhaps TRBD1 (5 bases). This CDR3 comprises 12 residues. V shed 11 bases and J shed 4 bases, with 14 bases lying between them. Per germline, CDR1 MDHEN and CDR2 SYDVKM. The DNA for the CDR3 is TGTGCCCACGGGTGGAGGGGCACTGAAGCTTTCTTT. Amino acids: CAHGWRGTEAFF.

The rearrangement joins TRBV5-5 to TRBJ2-3, with 7 bases matching TRBD1. There are 16 residues in the CDR3. Losses at the gene ends were 4 bases for V and 0 bases for J; bases not matched to a gene: 8. The germline V gene has CDR1 SGHKS and CDR2 YYEKEE (reference sequence). Here the CDR3 reads CASSGTDYASTDTQYF. In DNA form, the CDR3 reads TGTGCCAGCAGCGGGACAGACTACGCTAGCACAGATACGCAGTATTTT. The entire variable domain, with the rest obtained from reference TRBV5-5 and TRBJ2-3, is as follows: DAGVTQSPTHLIKTRGQQVTLRCSPISGHKSVSWYQQVLGQGPQFIFQYYEKEERGRGNFPDRFSARQFPNYSSELNVNALLLGDSALYLCASSGTDYASTDTQYFGPGTRLTVL.

The chain couples TRBV9 to TRBJ2-7, with D possibly being TRBD1 or TRBD2 (6 bases each). Trimming took 4 bases from V and 6 from J, leaving 17 bases between them. This CDR3 comprises 14 residues. The V gene's germline CDR1 is SGDLS and CDR2 YYNGEE. CDR3 amino acids: CASSPRGTPVEQYF. CDR3 DNA sequence: TGTGCCAGCAGCCCAAGGGGGACTCCTGTCGAGCAGTACTTC.

The chain carries TRBV7-6 and TRBJ2-1, with D perhaps matching TRBD1 (6 bases). The CDR3 spans 14 residues. The V end lost 0 bases, the J end lost 5 bases, and 8 bases lay between the germline ends. Germline CDR1 is SGHVS and CDR2 is FNYEAQ. CDR3 in DNA: TGTGCCAGCAGCTTAGCTTCAGGGGACAATGAGCAGTTCTTC. Amino acid sequence: CASSLASGDNEQFF. The full variable domain, completed using reference TRBV7-6 and TRBJ2-1, is GAGVSQSPRYKVTKRGQDVALRCDPISGHVSLYWYRQALGQGPEFLTYFNYEAQQDKSGLPNDRFSAERPEGSISTLTIQRTEQRDSAMYRCASSLASGDNEQFFGPGTRLTVL.

The V and J genes are TRBV5-1 and TRBJ1-1; D uncertain. Germline loops: CDR1 SGHRS, CDR2 YFSETQ. This CDR3 has 17 amino acids. With 0 bases removed from V and 3 bases from J, the gap between germline ends came to 18 bases. CDR3 bases: TGCGCCAGCAGCTTGGCCGAGACATATACCCTCGACACTGAAGCTTTCTTT. This sequence encodes CASSLAETYTLDTEAFF. The full variable domain, rest sourced from reference TRBV5-1 and TRBJ1-1, is KAGVTQTPRYLIKTRGQQVTLSCSPISGHRSVSWYQQTPGQGLQFLFEYFSETQRNKGNFPGRFSGRQFSNSRSEMNVSTLELGDSALYLCASSLAETYTLDTEAFFGQGTRLTVV.

The chain links TRBV7-2 to TRBJ2-7, with 10 bases lining up with TRBD2. Trimming took 1 base from V and 7 from J; bases not matched to a gene: 10. Germline CDR1 is SGHTA and CDR2 is FQGNSA. This CDR3 comprises 16 residues. The CDR3 nucleotides read TGTGCCAGCAGCTTAGTGGGGCTAGCGGGAGCTGTTGAGCAGTACTTC. It specifies CASSLVGLAGAVEQYF. Full variable domain (missing parts from reference TRBV7-2 and TRBJ2-7): GAGVSQSPSNKVTEKGKDVELRCDPISGHTALYWYRQSLGQGLEFLIYFQGNSAPDKSGLPSDRFSAERTGGSVSTLTIQRTQQEDSAVYLCASSLVGLAGAVEQYFGPGTRLTVT.

For this clone: The same CDR3 can be traced to other DNA sequences in this sample. The chain links TRBV28 to TRBJ1-1; D unclear. V gave up 3 bases and J gave up 5 bases, with 7 bases separating them. The germline V gene has CDR1 MDHEN and CDR2 SYDVKM. The CDR3 is 12 residues long. The CDR3 spells CASSFGRTEAFF. Here the CDR3 DNA reads TGTGCCAGCAGTTTTGGGAGGACTGAAGCTTTCTTT. The full variable domain, its missing parts supplied by reference TRBV28 and TRBJ1-1, is DVKVTQSSRYLVKRTGEKVFLECVQDMDHENMFWYRQDPGLGLRLIYFSYDVKMKEKGDIPEGYSVSREKKERFSLILESASTNQTSMYLCASSFGRTEAFFGQGTRLTVV.

The rearrangement joins TRBV29-1 to TRBJ1-2; maybe TRBD1 (5 bases). Germline V gene sequence: CDR1 SQVTM, CDR2 ANQGSEA. This CDR3 region has 11 residues. V was clipped by 5 bases and J by 8 bases, with 12 bases between them. CDR3 protein: CSVPGGSGYTF. The CDR3 nucleotides read TGCAGCGTTCCGGGGGGGTCCGGCTACACCTTC.

For the CDR3, the DNA is TGTGCCACCACCCCGCCCGGTGTCGACAGTGGCTACACCTTC. It yields the protein CATTPPGVDSGYTF. This sequence joins TRBV6-1 and TRBJ1-2; weak D call: TRBD1 (5 bases). The CDR3 length is 14 residues. Germline V gene sequence: CDR1 MNHNS, CDR2 SASEGT. Trimming took 10 bases from V and 7 from J, leaving 22 bases between them.

DNA of the CDR3: TGTGCCAGCAGCCCTCCGGGACTAGCGGGGTCCTACAATGAGCAGTTCTTC. Translating it yields CASSPPGLAGSYNEQFF. The chain is built from TRBV7-9 and TRBJ2-1; 13 bases fit TRBD2. Per germline, CDR1 SEHNR and CDR2 FQNEAQ (reference sequence). Unmatched junction bases numbered 5, after V lost 5 bases and J lost 1 base. The length of the CDR3 is 17 residues.

The chain couples TRBV4-1 to TRBJ2-5, with 7 bases fitting TRBD1. The J call may be incorrect, as the DNA end agrees better with TRBJ2-7. The CDR3 has 15 residues. The germline CDR1 and CDR2 sequences are MGHRA and YSYEKL. The CDR3 DNA reads as TGCGCCAGCAGCCAAGGTACGGGACAGATATACGAGCAGTACTTC. Its protein is CASSQGTGQIYEQYF.

This sequence joins TRBV7-9 and TRBJ1-2; D unresolved. Looked up from germline, CDR1 is SEHNR and CDR2 is FQNEAQ (reference sequence). V was shortened by 5 bases and J by 0 bases, with 7 bases between the two germline ends. The CDR3 contains 13 residues. Here the CDR3 DNA reads TGTGCCAGCAGCCACGCGGCTAACTATGGCTACACCTTC. Translation gives CASSHAANYGYTF.

The J gene is TRBJ2-7, the V gene TRBV10-3, with a weak D call TRBD2 (6 bases). The CDR3 length is 15 residues. CDR1 and CDR2 from the germline V gene are ENHRY and SYGVKD. V lost 4 bases to trimming and J lost 2 bases, with 15 bases between them. Here the CDR3 DNA reads TGTGCCATCAGTGTGTACGACGGGAGTCCCTACGAGCAGTACTTC. Its translation is CAISVYDGSPYEQYF.

This clone was counted once. CDR3: CASSLGTPGPGELFF. In nucleotides, the CDR3 is TGTGCCAGCAGCCTCGGGACTCCCGGACCGGGGGAGCTGTTTTTT. This chain uses TRBV7-8 with TRBJ2-2; D is possibly TRBD2 (6 bases). The CDR3 is made up of 15 amino acids. In germline, CDR1 is SGHVS, CDR2 FQNEAQ. V lost 5 bases, J lost 8 bases, and 18 bases lay in between. The full variable domain, its missing parts supplied by reference TRBV7-8 and TRBJ2-2, is GAGVSQSPRYKVAKRGQDVALRCDPISGHVSLFWYQQALGQGPEFLTYFQNEAQLDKSGLPSDRFFAERPEGSVSTLKIQRTQQEDSAVYLCASSLGTPGPGELFFGEGSRLTVL.

The chain joins TRBV7-9 to TRBJ2-1, with D possibly being TRBD2 (5 bases). CDR1 SEHNR and CDR2 FQNEAQ come from the germline V gene (reference sequence). With 5 bases removed from V and 1 base from J, the gap between germline ends came to 18 bases. The CDR3 extends over 17 amino acids. The CDR3 is CASSLTGAPGSYNEQFF. DNA of the CDR3: TGTGCCAGCAGCCTAACGGGTGCCCCGGGGTCCTACAATGAGCAGTTCTTC.

The rearrangement uses TRBV13 and TRBJ2-7; possibly TRBD1 for D (6 bases). The CDR3 spans 15 residues. Germline-derived CDR1 and CDR2 are PRHDT and FYEKMQ (reference sequence). V lost 5 bases and J lost 0, with 14 bases in between. Here the CDR3 reads CASSPLLGGSYEQYF. CDR3 coding DNA: TGTGCCAGCAGCCCCCTACTAGGGGGCTCCTACGAGCAGTACTTC. The complete variable domain, with remaining parts taken from reference TRBV13 and TRBJ2-7, reads AAGVIQSPRHLIKEKRETATLKCYPIPRHDTVYWYQQGPGQDPQFLISFYEKMQSDKGSIPDRFSAQQFSDYHSELNMSSLELGDSALYFCASSPLLGGSYEQYFGPGTRLTVT.

The chain employs TRBV7-3 and TRBJ2-3; 7 bases are a match to TRBD2. The CDR3 runs to 17 residues. V dropped 5 bases and J dropped 1; count of bases not matched to a gene: 12. The V gene's germline CDR1 is SGHTA and CDR2 FQGTGA. The CDR3 nucleotides are TGTGCCAGCAGCCACGCACGGGGGAGGGTCGGCACAGATACGCAGTATTTT. This translates into CASSHARGRVGTDTQYF.